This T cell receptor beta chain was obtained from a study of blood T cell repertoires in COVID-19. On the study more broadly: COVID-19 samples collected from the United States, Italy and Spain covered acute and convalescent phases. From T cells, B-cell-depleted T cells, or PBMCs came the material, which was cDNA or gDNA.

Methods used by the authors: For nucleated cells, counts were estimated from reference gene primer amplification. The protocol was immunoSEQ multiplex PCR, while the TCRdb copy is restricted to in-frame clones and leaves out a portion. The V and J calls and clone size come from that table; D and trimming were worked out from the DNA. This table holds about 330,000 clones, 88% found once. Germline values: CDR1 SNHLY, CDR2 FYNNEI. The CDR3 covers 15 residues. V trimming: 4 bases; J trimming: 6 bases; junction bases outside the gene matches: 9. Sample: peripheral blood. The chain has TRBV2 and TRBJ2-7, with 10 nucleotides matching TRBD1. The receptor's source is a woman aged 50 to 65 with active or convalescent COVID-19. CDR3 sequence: CASSGFKRTGGEQYF. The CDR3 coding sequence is TGTGCCAGCAGTGGTTTTAAGCGGACAGGGGGCGAGCAGTACTTC.